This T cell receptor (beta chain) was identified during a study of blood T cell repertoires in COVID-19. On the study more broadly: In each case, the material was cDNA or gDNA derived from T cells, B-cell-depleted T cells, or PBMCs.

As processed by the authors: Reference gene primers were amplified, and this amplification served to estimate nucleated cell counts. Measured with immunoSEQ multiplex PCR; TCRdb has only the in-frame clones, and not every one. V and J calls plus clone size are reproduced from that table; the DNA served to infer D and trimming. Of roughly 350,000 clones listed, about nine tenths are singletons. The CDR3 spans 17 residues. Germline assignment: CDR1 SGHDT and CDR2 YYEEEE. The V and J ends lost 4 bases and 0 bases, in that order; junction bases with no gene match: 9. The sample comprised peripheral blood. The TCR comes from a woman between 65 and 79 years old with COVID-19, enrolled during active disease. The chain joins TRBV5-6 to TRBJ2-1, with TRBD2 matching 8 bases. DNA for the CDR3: TGTGCCAGCAGCGCCCCTCACGGGGGGGCCTCCTACAATGAGCAGTTCTTC. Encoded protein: CASSAPHGGASYNEQFF.